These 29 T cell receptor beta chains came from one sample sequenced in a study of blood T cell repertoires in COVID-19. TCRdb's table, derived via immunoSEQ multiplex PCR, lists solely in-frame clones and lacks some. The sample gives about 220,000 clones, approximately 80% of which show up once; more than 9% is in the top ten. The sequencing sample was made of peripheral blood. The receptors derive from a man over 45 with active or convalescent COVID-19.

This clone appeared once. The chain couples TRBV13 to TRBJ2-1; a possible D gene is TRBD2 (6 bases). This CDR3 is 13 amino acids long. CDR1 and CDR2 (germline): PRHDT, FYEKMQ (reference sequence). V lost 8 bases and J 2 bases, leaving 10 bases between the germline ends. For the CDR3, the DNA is TGTGCCAGCGTAGCGGCGGCCTACAATGAGCAGTTCTTC. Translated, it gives CASVAAAYNEQFF. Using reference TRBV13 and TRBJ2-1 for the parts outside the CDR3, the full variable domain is AAGVIQSPRHLIKEKRETATLKCYPIPRHDTVYWYQQGPGQDPQFLISFYEKMQSDKGSIPDRFSAQQFSDYHSELNMSSLELGDSALYFCASVAAAYNEQFFGPGTRLTVL.

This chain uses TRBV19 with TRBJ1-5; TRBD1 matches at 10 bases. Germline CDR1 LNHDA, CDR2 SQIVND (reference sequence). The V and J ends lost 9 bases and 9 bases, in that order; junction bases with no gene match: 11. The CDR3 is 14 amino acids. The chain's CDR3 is CASRDRGGMGPQHF. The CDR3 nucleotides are TGTGCCAGCCGGGACAGGGGAGGTATGGGGCCCCAGCATTTT.

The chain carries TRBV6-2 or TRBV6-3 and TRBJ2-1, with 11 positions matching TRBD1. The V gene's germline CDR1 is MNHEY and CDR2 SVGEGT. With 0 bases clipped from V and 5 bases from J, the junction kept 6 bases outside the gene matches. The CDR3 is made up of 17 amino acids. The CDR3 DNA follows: TGTGCCAGCAGTTACTCCTGGACAGGGGGCGCCCACAATGAGCAGTTCTTC. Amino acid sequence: CASSYSWTGGAHNEQFF.

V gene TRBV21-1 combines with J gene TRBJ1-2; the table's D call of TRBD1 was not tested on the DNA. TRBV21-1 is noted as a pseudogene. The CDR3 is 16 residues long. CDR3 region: CASSKGGHRKTYGYTF. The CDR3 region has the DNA TGTGCCAGCAGCAAAGGTGGGCACAGGAAGACGTATGGCTACACCTTC.

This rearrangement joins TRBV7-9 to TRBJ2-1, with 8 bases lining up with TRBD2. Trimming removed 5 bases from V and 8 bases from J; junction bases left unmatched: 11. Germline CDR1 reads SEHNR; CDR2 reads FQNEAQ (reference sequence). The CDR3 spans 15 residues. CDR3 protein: CASSTLGSGDDEQFF. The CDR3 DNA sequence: TGTGCCAGCAGCACCTTAGGTAGCGGGGACGATGAGCAGTTCTTC.

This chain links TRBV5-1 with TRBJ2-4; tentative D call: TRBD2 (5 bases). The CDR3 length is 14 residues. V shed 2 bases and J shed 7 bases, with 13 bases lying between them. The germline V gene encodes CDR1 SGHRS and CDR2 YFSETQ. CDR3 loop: CASSFGNPRNIQYF. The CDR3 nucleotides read TGCGCCAGCAGCTTCGGGAACCCAAGGAACATTCAGTACTTC. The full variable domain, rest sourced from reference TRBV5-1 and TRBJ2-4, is KAGVTQTPRYLIKTRGQQVTLSCSPISGHRSVSWYQQTPGQGLQFLFEYFSETQRNKGNFPGRFSGRQFSNSRSEMNVSTLELGDSALYLCASSFGNPRNIQYFGAGTRLSVL.

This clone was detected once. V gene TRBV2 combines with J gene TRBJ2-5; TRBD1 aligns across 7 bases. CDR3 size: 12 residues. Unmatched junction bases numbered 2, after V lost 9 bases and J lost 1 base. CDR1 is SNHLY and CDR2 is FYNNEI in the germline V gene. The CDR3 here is CARRDSQETQYF. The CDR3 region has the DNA TGTGCCAGACGGGACAGCCAAGAGACCCAGTACTTC.

The chain's CDR3 is CAISGGGGQGTEAFF. CDR3 DNA: TGTGCCATCAGTGGCGGAGGGGGACAGGGGACTGAAGCTTTCTTT. The genes are TRBV10-3 and TRBJ1-1; 10 positions agree with TRBD1. The CDR3 sequence is 15 residues long. Trimming at V came to 4 bases and at J to 5 bases, leaving 7 bases not matched to a gene. Germline loops: CDR1 ENHRY, CDR2 SYGVKD.

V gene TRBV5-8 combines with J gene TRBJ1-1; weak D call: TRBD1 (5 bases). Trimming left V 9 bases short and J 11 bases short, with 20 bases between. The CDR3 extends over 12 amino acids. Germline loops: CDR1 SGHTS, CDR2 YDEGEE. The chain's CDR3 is CATLRGGPLAFF. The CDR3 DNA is TGTGCCACCCTTAGGGGAGGGCCCCTCGCTTTCTTT.

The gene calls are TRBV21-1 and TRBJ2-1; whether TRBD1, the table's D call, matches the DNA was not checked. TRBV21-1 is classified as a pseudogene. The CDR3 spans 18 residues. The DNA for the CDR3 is TGTGCCAGCAGCAAACCTGAAGAAGGCCGGCAGGCTGGCAATGAGCAGTTCTTC. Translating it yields CASSKPEEGRQAGNEQFF.

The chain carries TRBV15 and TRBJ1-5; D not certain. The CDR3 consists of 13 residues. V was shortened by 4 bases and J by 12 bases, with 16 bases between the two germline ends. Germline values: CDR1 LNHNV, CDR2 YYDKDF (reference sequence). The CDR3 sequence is CATSNPLETRQHF. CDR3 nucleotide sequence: TGTGCCACCAGCAACCCCTTGGAGACGCGCCAGCATTTT.

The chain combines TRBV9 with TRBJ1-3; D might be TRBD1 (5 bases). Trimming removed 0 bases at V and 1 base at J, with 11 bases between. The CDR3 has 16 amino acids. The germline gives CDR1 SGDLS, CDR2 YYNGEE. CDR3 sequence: CASSVAVGGSGNTIYF. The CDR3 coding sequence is TGTGCCAGCAGCGTAGCTGTGGGGGGATCTGGAAACACCATATATTTT.

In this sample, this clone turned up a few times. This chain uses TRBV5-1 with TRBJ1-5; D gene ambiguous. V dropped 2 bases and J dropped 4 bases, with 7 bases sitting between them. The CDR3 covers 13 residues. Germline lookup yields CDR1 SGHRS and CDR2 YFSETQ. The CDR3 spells CASSFERNQPQHF. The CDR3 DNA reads TGCGCCAGCAGCTTCGAGAGAAATCAGCCCCAGCATTTT.

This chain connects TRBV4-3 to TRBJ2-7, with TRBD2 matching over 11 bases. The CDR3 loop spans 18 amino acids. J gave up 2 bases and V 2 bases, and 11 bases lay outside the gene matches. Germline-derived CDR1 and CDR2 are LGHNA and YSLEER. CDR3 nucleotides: TGCGCCAGCAGCCAATTGGTAGCGGGAGGGCCTTTTACCTACGAGCAGTACTTC. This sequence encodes CASSQLVAGGPFTYEQYF.

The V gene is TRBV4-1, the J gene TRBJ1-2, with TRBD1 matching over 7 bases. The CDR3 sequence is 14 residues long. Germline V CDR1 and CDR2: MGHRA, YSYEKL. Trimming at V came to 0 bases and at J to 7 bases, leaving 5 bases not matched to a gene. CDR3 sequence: CASSQDQNRGGYTF. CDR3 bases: TGCGCCAGCAGCCAAGATCAGAACAGGGGTGGCTACACCTTC.

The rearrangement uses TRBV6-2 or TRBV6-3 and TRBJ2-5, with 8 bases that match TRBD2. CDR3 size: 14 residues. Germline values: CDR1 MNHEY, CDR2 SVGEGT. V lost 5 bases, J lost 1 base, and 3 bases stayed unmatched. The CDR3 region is CASSRGGGQETQYF. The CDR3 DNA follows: TGTGCCAGCAGTCGGGGGGGAGGCCAAGAGACCCAGTACTTC.

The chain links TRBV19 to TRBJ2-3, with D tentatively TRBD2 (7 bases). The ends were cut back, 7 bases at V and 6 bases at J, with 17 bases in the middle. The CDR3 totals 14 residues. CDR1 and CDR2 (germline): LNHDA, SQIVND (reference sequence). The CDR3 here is CASTGGRAWDTQYF. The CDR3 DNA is TGTGCCAGTACGGGGGGCCGGGCGTGGGATACGCAGTATTTT.

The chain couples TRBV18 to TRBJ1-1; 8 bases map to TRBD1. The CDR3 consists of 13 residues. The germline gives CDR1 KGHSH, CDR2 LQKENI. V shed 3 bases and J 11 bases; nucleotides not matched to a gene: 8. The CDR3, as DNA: TGTGCCAGCTCACCTTCTTTGGACAGGGACGCTTTCTTT. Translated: CASSPSLDRDAFF.

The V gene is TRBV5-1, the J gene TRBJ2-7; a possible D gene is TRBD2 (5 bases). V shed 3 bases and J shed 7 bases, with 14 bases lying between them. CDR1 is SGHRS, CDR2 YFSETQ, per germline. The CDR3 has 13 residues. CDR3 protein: CASSSWGDREQYF. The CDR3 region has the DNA TGCGCCAGCAGCTCTTGGGGAGATAGGGAGCAGTACTTC. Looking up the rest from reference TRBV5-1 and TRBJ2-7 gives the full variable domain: KAGVTQTPRYLIKTRGQQVTLSCSPISGHRSVSWYQQTPGQGLQFLFEYFSETQRNKGNFPGRFSGRQFSNSRSEMNVSTLELGDSALYLCASSSWGDREQYFGPGTRLTVT.

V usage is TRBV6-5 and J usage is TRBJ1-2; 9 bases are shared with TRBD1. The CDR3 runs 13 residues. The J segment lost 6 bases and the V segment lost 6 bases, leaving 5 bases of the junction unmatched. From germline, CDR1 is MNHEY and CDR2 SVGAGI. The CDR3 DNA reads TGTGCCAGCAGACAGACAGGGGGGGATGGCTACACCTTC. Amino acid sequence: CASRQTGGDGYTF.

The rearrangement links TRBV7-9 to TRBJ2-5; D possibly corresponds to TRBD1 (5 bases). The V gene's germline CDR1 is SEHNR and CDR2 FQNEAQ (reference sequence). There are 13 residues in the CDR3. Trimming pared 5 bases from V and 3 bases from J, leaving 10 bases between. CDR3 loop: CASSLLGEETQYF. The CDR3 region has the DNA TGTGCCAGCAGCCTCCTAGGGGAAGAGACCCAGTACTTC.

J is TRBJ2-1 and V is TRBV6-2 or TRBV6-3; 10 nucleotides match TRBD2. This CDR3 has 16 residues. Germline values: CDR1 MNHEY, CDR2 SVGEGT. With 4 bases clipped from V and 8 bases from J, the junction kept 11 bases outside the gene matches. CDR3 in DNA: TGTGCCAGCAGTTTATCTAGCGGGAGTTTATATGATGAGCAGTTCTTC. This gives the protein CASSLSSGSLYDEQFF.

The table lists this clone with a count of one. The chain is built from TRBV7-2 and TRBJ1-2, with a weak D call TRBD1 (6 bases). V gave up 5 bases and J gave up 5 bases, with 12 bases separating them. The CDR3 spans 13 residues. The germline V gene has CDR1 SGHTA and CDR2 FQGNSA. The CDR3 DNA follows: TGTGCCAGCAGCCCGGACAGAGGGTATGGCTACACCTTC. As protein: CASSPDRGYGYTF.

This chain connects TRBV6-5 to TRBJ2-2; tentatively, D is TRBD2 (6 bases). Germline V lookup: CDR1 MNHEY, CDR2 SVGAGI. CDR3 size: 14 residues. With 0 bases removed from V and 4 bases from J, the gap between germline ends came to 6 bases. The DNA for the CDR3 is TGTGCCAGCAGTTACTCGGAGGGCACCGGGGAGCTGTTTTTT. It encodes CASSYSEGTGELFF.

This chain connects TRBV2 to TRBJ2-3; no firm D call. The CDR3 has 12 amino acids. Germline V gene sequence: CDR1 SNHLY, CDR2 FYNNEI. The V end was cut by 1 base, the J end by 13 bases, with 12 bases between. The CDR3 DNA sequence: TGTGCCAGCAGTGAAGGCGACTTAGTTGAGTATTTT. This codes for CASSEGDLVEYF.

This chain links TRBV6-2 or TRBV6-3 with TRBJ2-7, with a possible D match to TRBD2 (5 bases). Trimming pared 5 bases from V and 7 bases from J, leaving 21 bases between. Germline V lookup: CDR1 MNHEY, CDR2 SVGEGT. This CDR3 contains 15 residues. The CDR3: CASSGRGAQFLEQYF. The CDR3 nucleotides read TGTGCCAGCAGTGGTCGGGGAGCTCAGTTCCTTGAGCAGTACTTC.

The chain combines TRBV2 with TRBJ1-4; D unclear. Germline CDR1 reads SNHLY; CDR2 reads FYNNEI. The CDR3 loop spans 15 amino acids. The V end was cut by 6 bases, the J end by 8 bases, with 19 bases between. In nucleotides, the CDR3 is TGTGCCAGCAGCTCACGGGGTCCTTCGTCGGAAAAACTGTTTTTT. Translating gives CASSSRGPSSEKLFF.

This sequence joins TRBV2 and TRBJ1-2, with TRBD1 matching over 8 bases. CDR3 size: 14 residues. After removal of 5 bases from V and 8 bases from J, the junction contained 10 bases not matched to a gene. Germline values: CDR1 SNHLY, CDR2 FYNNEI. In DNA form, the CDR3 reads TGTGCCAGCAGTCCAACGGGACAGGCCCGGGGCTACACCTTC. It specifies CASSPTGQARGYTF.

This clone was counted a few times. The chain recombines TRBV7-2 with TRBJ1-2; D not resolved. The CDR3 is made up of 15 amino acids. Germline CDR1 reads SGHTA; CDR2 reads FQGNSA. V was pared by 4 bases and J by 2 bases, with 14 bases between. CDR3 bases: TGTGCCAGCAGCTCGAGCTTTACCTTAAACTATGGCTACACCTTC. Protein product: CASSSSFTLNYGYTF.